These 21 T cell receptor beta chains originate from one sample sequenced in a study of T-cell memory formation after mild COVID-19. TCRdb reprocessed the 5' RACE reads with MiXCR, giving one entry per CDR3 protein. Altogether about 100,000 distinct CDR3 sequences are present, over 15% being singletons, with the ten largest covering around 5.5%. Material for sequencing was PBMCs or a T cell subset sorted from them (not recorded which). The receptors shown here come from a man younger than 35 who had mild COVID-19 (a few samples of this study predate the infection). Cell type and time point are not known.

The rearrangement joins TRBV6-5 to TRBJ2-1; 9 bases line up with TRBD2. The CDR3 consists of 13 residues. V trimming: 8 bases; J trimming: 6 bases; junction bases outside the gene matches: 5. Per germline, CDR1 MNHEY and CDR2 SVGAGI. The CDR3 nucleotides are TGTGCCAGCGGGACTAGCCCCCCCAATGAGCAGTTCTTC. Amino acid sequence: CASGTSPPNEQFF.

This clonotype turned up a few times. The CDR3: CASSQVAVTDTQYF. Written as DNA, the CDR3 is TGCGCCAGCAGCCAAGTTGCGGTCACAGATACGCAGTATTTT. The rearrangement uses TRBV4-1 and TRBJ2-3, with D uncertain. The germline CDR1 and CDR2 sequences are MGHRA and YSYEKL. The CDR3 covers 14 residues. Deletions cut 1 base from V and 2 bases from J, with 7 bases between.

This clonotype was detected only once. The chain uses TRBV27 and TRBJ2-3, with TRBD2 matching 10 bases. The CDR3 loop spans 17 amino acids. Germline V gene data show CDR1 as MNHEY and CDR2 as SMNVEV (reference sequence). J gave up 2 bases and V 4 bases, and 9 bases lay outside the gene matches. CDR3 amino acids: CASSSYDSGGTTDTQYF. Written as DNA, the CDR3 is TGTGCCAGCAGTTCATACGATAGCGGGGGGACCACAGATACGCAGTATTTT.

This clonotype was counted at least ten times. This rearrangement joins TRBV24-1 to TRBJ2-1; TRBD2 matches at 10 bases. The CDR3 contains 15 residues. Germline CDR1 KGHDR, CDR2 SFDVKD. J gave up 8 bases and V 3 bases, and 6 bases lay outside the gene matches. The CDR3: CATSDERGGRDEQFF. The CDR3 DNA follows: TGTGCCACCAGTGATGAGCGGGGGGGCCGGGATGAGCAGTTCTTC.

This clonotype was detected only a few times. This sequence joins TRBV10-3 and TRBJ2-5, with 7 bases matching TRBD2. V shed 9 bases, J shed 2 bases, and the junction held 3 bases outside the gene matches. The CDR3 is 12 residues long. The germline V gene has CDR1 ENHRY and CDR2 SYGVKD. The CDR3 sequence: CAIGLEQETQYF. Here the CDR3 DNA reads TGTGCCATTGGACTAGAGCAAGAGACCCAGTACTTC.

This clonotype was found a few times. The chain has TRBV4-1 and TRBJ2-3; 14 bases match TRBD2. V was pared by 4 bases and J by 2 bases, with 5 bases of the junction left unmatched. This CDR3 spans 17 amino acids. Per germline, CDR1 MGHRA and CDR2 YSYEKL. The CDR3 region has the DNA TGCGCCAGCAGCCCGGGGACTAGCGGGGGCTACACAGATACGCAGTATTTT. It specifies CASSPGTSGGYTDTQYF.

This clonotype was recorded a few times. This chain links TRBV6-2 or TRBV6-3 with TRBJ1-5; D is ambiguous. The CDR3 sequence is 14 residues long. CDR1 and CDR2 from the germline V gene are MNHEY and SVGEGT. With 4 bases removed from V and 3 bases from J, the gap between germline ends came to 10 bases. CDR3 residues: CASSSPALNQPQHF. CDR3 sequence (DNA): TGTGCCAGCAGTTCTCCAGCCCTCAATCAGCCCCAGCATTTT.

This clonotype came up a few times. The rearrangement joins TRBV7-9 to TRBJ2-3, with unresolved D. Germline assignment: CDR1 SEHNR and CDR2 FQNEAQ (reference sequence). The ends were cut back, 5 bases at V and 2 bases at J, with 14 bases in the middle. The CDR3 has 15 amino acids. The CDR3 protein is CASSPDQIYTDTQYF. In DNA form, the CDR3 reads TGTGCCAGCAGCCCGGACCAGATTTACACAGATACGCAGTATTTT.

CDR3 loop: CASSIAGTTGELFF. DNA of the CDR3: TGTGCCAGTAGTATAGCGGGGACCACCGGGGAGCTGTTTTTT. The chain joins TRBV19 to TRBJ2-2, with D perhaps TRBD1 or TRBD2 (5 bases each). The CDR3 is 14 amino acids. Germline V gives CDR1 LNHDA, CDR2 SQIVND (reference sequence). Trimming shortened V by 1 base and J by 4 bases, and 7 bases separated the two germline ends.

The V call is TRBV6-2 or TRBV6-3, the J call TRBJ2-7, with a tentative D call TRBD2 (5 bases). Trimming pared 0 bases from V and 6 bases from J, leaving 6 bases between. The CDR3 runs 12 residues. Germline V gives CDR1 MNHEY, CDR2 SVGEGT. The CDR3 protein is CASSYSRGEQYV. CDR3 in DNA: TGTGCCAGCAGTTACTCCCGGGGCGAGCAGTACGTC.

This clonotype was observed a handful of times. For the CDR3, the DNA is TGCAGCGTCGGCGGTCGACTAGCGGGCCGGGAAAGGCCGCAGTATTTT. Translation gives CSVGGRLAGRERPQYF. This chain uses TRBV29-1 with TRBJ2-3, with 10 bases that match TRBD2. J lost 10 bases, V lost 6 bases, and 19 bases had no gene match. The CDR3 loop spans 16 amino acids. The germline CDR1 and CDR2 sequences are SQVTM and ANQGSEA.

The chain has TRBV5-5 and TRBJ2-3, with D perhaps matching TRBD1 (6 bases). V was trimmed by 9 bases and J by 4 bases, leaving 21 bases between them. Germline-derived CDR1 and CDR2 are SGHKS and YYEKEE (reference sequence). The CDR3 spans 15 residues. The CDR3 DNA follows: TGTGCCACGGCCGTTCAGGGGATCACTTCAGATACGCAGTATTTT. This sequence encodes CATAVQGITSDTQYF.

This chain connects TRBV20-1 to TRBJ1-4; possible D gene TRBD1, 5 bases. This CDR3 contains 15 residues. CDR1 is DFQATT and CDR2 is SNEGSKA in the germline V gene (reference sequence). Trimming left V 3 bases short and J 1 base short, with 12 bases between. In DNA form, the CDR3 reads TGCAGTGCTAGGCAGGGTTTTATAACTAATGAAAAACTGTTTTTT. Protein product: CSARQGFITNEKLFF.

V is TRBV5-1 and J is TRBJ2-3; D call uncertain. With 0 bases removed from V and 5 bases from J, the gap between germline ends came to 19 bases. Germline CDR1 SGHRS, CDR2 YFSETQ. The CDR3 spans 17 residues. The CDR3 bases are TGCGCCAGCAGCTTGGTCCTACAGATAAGCACGGGAGATACGCAGTATTTT. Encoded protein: CASSLVLQISTGDTQYF. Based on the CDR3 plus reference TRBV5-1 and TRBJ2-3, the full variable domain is KAGVTQTPRYLIKTRGQQVTLSCSPISGHRSVSWYQQTPGQGLQFLFEYFSETQRNKGNFPGRFSGRQFSNSRSEMNVSTLELGDSALYLCASSLVLQISTGDTQYFGPGTRLTVL.

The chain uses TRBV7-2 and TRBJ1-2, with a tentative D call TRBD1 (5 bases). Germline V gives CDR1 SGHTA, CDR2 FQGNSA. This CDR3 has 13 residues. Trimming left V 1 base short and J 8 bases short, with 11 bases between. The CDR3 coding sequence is TGTGCCAGCAGCTTAGTTGGGGGTGGCGGCTACACCTTC. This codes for CASSLVGGGGYTF.

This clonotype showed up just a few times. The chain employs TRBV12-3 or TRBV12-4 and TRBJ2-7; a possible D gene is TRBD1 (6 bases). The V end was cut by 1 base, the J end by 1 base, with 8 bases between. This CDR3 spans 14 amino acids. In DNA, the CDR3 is TGTGCCAGCAGTTTAGGGGGGCGGTCCTACGAGCAGTACTTC. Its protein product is CASSLGGRSYEQYF.

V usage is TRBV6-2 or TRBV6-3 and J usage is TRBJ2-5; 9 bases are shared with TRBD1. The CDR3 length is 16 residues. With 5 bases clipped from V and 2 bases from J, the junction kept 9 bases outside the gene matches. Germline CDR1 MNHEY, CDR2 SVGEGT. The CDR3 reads CASSKGQGFPQETQYF. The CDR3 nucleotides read TGTGCCAGCAGTAAGGGACAGGGTTTTCCTCAAGAGACCCAGTACTTC.

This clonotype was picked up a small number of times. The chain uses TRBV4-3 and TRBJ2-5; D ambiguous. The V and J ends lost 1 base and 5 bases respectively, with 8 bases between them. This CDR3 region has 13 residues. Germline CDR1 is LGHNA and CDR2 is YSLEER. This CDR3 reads CASSQAMGETQYF. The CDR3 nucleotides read TGCGCCAGCAGCCAAGCCATGGGGGAGACCCAGTACTTC.

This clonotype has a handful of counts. The CDR3 DNA sequence: TGCGCCAGCAGCTTGGACGGACAGGGGGGCCAGCCCCAGCATTTT. Translating gives CASSLDGQGGQPQHF. This sequence joins TRBV5-1 and TRBJ1-5, with 10 bases that match TRBD1. Germline CDR1 SGHRS, CDR2 YFSETQ. The junction had 4 bases not matched to a gene; V was cut back by 0 bases and J by 7 bases. The CDR3 is 15 amino acids.

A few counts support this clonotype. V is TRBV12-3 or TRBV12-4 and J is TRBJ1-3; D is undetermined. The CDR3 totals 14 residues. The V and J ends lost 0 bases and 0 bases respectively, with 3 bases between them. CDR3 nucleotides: TGTGCCAGCAGTTTAGCGGACTCTGGAAACACCATATATTTT. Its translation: CASSLADSGNTIYF.

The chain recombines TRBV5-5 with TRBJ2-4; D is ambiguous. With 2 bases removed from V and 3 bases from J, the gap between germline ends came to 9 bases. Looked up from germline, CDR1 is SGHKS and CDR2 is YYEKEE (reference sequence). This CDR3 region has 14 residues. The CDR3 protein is CASSFMQFKNIQYF. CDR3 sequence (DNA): TGTGCCAGCAGCTTCATGCAGTTCAAAAACATTCAGTACTTC.